Presented here are 19 T cell receptor beta chains from one specimen sequenced in a study of blood T cell repertoires in COVID-19. TCRdb keeps only in-frame clones here, not all; method: immunoSEQ multiplex PCR. The sample records 200,000 to 250,000 clones, about nine tenths being singletons. The specimen sequenced was peripheral blood. These receptors came from a woman in her forties or fifties with acute or convalescent COVID-19.

This clone appeared a single time. The chain links TRBV6-2 or TRBV6-3 to TRBJ1-6; 10 bases line up with TRBD1. Germline CDR1 MNHEY, CDR2 SVGEGT. The V gene end was trimmed by 5 bases and the J gene end by 6 bases; junction bases not matched to a gene: 7. The CDR3 is made up of 16 amino acids. CDR3 sequence: CASSQPGQGFNSPLHF. CDR3 bases: TGTGCCAGCAGTCAACCGGGACAGGGGTTTAATTCACCCCTCCACTTT.

The CDR3 sequence: CASSEATSGAGEKLFF. CDR3 bases: TGTGCCAGCAGTGAAGCGACTTCTGGGGCTGGTGAAAAACTGTTTTTT. V usage is TRBV2 and J usage is TRBJ1-4; a possible D gene is TRBD1 (5 bases). The CDR3 contains 16 residues. V was shortened by 0 bases and J by 7 bases, with 15 bases between the two germline ends. CDR1 is SNHLY, CDR2 FYNNEI, per germline.

This chain connects TRBV12-3 or TRBV12-4 to TRBJ1-2; D is possibly TRBD1 (5 bases). This CDR3 is 12 amino acids long. The germline V and J ends were trimmed by 2 bases and 6 bases, with 7 bases remaining between them. The CDR3 DNA reads as TGTGCCAGCAGTTTATTAGGGGATGGCTACACCTTC. Translated, it gives CASSLLGDGYTF.

The chain combines TRBV4-1 with TRBJ1-1; D not certain. The ends were cut back, 3 bases at V and 12 bases at J, with 20 bases in the middle. CDR1 is MGHRA and CDR2 is YSYEKL in the germline V gene. The CDR3 has 14 amino acids. The CDR3 spells CASSHPLIGGRTFF. CDR3 bases: TGCGCCAGCAGCCACCCTCTGATAGGTGGGAGGACTTTCTTT.

The J gene is TRBJ2-7, the V gene TRBV10-3, with 9 bases fitting TRBD1. With 2 bases clipped from V and 5 bases from J, the junction kept 7 bases outside the gene matches. The CDR3 spans 15 residues. The germline gives CDR1 ENHRY, CDR2 SYGVKD. The CDR3: CAISEGTGGTDEQYF. For the CDR3, the DNA is TGTGCCATCAGTGAGGGTACAGGGGGCACGGACGAGCAGTACTTC.

Comment on this clone: Different DNA sequences within this sample yield the same CDR3. The rearrangement uses TRBV13 and TRBJ2-3, with TRBD2 matching over 11 bases. With 0 bases clipped from V and 0 bases from J, the junction kept 2 bases outside the gene matches. CDR3 length: 17 residues. In germline, CDR1 is PRHDT, CDR2 FYEKMQ (reference sequence). The CDR3 coding sequence is TGTGCCAGCAGCTTAGGCCTAGCGGGGGGAAGCACAGATACGCAGTATTTT. Its translation is CASSLGLAGGSTDTQYF.

The genes are TRBV24-1 and TRBJ2-3, with 8 bases aligning to TRBD2. V lost 1 base to trimming and J lost 5 bases; unmatched junction nucleotides: 10. The V gene's germline CDR1 is KGHDR and CDR2 SFDVKD. This CDR3 has 17 amino acids. In nucleotides, the CDR3 is TGTGCCACCAGTGATTTCGTAACGGGGGGGCAGGGAGATACGCAGTATTTT. Amino acid sequence: CATSDFVTGGQGDTQYF.

J is TRBJ2-4 and V is TRBV29-1; D is unclear. Trimming stripped 2 bases from V and 8 bases from J, with 10 bases between. The CDR3 runs 12 residues. Per the germline V gene, CDR1 is SQVTM and CDR2 is ANQGSEA. The CDR3 is CSVETVMDIQYF. DNA for the CDR3: TGCAGCGTTGAAACAGTCATGGACATTCAGTACTTC.

The rearrangement uses TRBV18 and TRBJ1-1; perhaps TRBD1 as D (5 bases). The V end was cut by 6 bases, the J end by 5 bases, with 10 bases between. Per the germline V gene, CDR1 is KGHSH and CDR2 is LQKENI. CDR3 length equals 12 residues. The CDR3, as DNA: TGTGCCAGCTCCCCAAGACAGACTGAAGCTTTCTTT. Its protein product is CASSPRQTEAFF.

The chain has TRBV7-9 and TRBJ2-1; 15 nucleotides match TRBD2. The CDR3 runs to 17 residues. V trimming: 5 bases; J trimming: 5 bases; junction bases outside the gene matches: 7. Germline loops: CDR1 SEHNR, CDR2 FQNEAQ (reference sequence). In nucleotides, the CDR3 is TGTGCCAGCAGCATGGGGACTAGCGGGGGGATGCACAATGAGCAGTTCTTC. It yields the protein CASSMGTSGGMHNEQFF.

The CDR3 region has the DNA TGCGCCAGCAGCCGTGGACAGGTTAACTATGGCTACACCTTC. Amino acid sequence: CASSRGQVNYGYTF. The chain carries TRBV4-1 and TRBJ1-2; 7 positions agree with TRBD1. CDR1 is MGHRA and CDR2 is YSYEKL in the germline V gene. This CDR3 comprises 14 residues. The J segment lost 1 base and the V segment lost 4 bases, leaving 3 bases of the junction unmatched.

In DNA, the CDR3 is TGTGCCAGCAGCTCACCTCTGGGACTAGCGGGGGTAGTCACCGGGGAGCTGTTTTTT. Protein sequence: CASSSPLGLAGVVTGELFF. This chain uses TRBV2 with TRBJ2-2; TRBD2 aligns across 14 bases. Germline V gene sequence: CDR1 SNHLY, CDR2 FYNNEI. The length of the CDR3 is 19 residues. V trimming: 6 bases; J trimming: 4 bases; junction bases outside the gene matches: 13.

The J gene is TRBJ1-1, the V gene TRBV2, with 7 bases fitting TRBD1. After removal of 4 bases from V and 3 bases from J, the junction contained 2 bases not matched to a gene. Per germline, CDR1 SNHLY and CDR2 FYNNEI. The CDR3 has 13 residues. The CDR3 loop reads CASSGQGYTEAFF. CDR3 in DNA: TGTGCCAGCAGTGGACAGGGATACACTGAAGCTTTCTTT.

This clone was observed a few times. This chain links TRBV5-6 with TRBJ2-7; 9 nucleotides match TRBD1. The CDR3 length is 14 residues. Germline CDR1 is SGHDT and CDR2 is YYEEEE. Germline trimming cut 6 bases from V and 2 bases from J; bases unmatched to any gene: 6. The CDR3 loop reads CASTGQGIAYEQYF. The CDR3 nucleotides read TGTGCCAGCACGGGACAGGGTATAGCCTACGAGCAGTACTTC.

The chain combines TRBV11-3 with TRBJ2-7; TRBD1 matches at 8 bases. Per germline, CDR1 SGHNT and CDR2 YENEEA. This CDR3 spans 16 amino acids. Trimming cost V 3 bases and J 3 bases; bases outside gene matches: 10. CDR3 sequence: CASSFLPDRAFYEQYF. As DNA, the CDR3 is TGTGCCAGCAGCTTTCTTCCGGACAGGGCTTTCTACGAGCAGTACTTC.

This clone was found once. The genes are TRBV5-1 and TRBJ2-7; TRBD2 matches 8 bases. Trimming at V came to 4 bases and at J to 3 bases, leaving 9 bases not matched to a gene. Germline V gene sequence: CDR1 SGHRS, CDR2 YFSETQ. The CDR3 spans 15 residues. In nucleotides, the CDR3 is TGCGCCAGCAGCGAAGCCGGGACTAGAGACTACGAGCAGTACTTC. It yields the protein CASSEAGTRDYEQYF.

The chain recombines TRBV11-3 with TRBJ2-5; 8 nucleotides line up with TRBD1. Germline trimming cut 0 bases from V and 5 bases from J; bases unmatched to any gene: 8. The germline V gene has CDR1 SGHNT and CDR2 YENEEA. The CDR3 has 16 amino acids. CDR3 residues: CASSLEGSGGLETQYF. The CDR3 region has the DNA TGTGCCAGCAGCTTAGAGGGGTCAGGGGGCTTGGAGACCCAGTACTTC.

The count of this clone is one. This chain joins TRBV7-3 and TRBJ1-2; the D gene is possibly TRBD1 (5 bases). Trimming pared 1 base from V and 8 bases from J, leaving 11 bases between. Per germline, CDR1 SGHTA and CDR2 FQGTGA. This CDR3 contains 13 residues. The CDR3 reads CASSLNQGEGYTF. The CDR3 DNA reads as TGTGCCAGCAGCTTAAATCAGGGCGAGGGCTACACCTTC.

This clone was seen a few times. The chain combines TRBV5-4 with TRBJ2-3; 8 bases are a match to TRBD2. Trimming removed 2 bases from V and 2 bases from J; junction bases left unmatched: 10. The CDR3 is 17 amino acids. Looked up from germline, CDR1 is SGHNT and CDR2 is YYREEE (reference sequence). CDR3 nucleotide sequence: TGTGCCAGCAGCTTCGCAGGAGGCGGGAGGCCCACAGATACGCAGTATTTT. Translating it yields CASSFAGGGRPTDTQYF.